Following are 5 T cell receptor beta chains from one sample sequenced in a study of Graves' ophthalmopathy and Graves' hyperthyroidism. TCR beta CDR3 regions were amplified from RNA transcripts. The library came from an HTBI-primed first-round RT-PCR and a second-round multiplex PCR. In TCRdb, the multiplex PCR reads were re-called with MiXCR into one record per CDR3 protein. The sample has hundreds of thousands of distinct CDR3 sequences; 22% are singletons. Sequenced material: peripheral blood. The receptors were gathered from a woman aged 18-30 years with stable Graves' hyperthyroidism. Some clones in this sample may be carry-over from other donors' samples.

The chain is built from TRBV5-4 and TRBJ2-2, with TRBD1 matching 8 bases. The germline V gene encodes CDR1 SGHNT and CDR2 YYREEE (reference sequence). The J segment lost 3 bases and the V segment lost 0 bases, leaving 7 bases of the junction unmatched. This CDR3 has 17 amino acids. The CDR3 nucleotides are TGTGCCAGCAGCTTGGGCGGCGCAGGGGGCGACACCGGGGAGCTGTTTTTT. Encoded protein: CASSLGGAGGDTGELFF.

Only one count was recorded for this clonotype. A much larger clone is a single base away; this may be a read error. The V call is TRBV14, the J call TRBJ2-4; D is possibly TRBD1 or TRBD2 (6 bases each). CDR3 length equals 14 residues. Germline CDR1 SGHDN, CDR2 FVKESK. Trimming removed 4 bases from V and 6 bases from J, with 13 bases in between. In nucleotides, the CDR3 is TGTGCCAGCAGCCCGAAGGGGGGCAGAAACATTCAGTACTTC. Protein product: CASSPKGGRNIQYF.

This clonotype was observed many times. The chain joins TRBV6-1 to TRBJ1-5; no clear D. Trimming stripped 4 bases from V and 1 base from J, with 8 bases between. CDR1 and CDR2 from the germline V gene are MNHNS and SASEGT. The CDR3 is made up of 14 amino acids. DNA of the CDR3: TGTGCCAGCAGTGGGGAGACAAGCAATCAGCCCCAGCATTTT. Protein: CASSGETSNQPQHF.

This clonotype was seen repeatedly, ten times or more. The chain carries TRBV12-5 and TRBJ1-6; 9 bases are shared with TRBD1. Germline values: CDR1 LGHNT, CDR2 FRNRAP. The trim removed 0 bases at V and 14 bases at J, leaving 8 bases unmatched. This CDR3 has 15 amino acids. The CDR3 region is CASGLVQGQGRALHF. CDR3 bases: TGTGCTAGTGGTTTGGTACAGGGACAGGGTCGAGCCCTCCACTTT.

This clonotype has only a few counts. A single base separates this from a much larger clone, so it may be a read error. The gene calls are TRBV5-1 and TRBJ1-1; possible D gene TRBD1, 6 bases. Germline CDR1 reads SGHRS; CDR2 reads YFSETQ. The V end was cut by 7 bases, the J end by 0 bases, with 13 bases between. This CDR3 region has 14 residues. Here the CDR3 reads CASAQGTVNTEAFF. In DNA form, the CDR3 reads TGCGCCAGCGCCCAGGGGACGGTGAACACTGAAGCTTTCTTT. Using reference TRBV5-1 and TRBJ1-1 for the parts outside the CDR3, the full variable domain is KAGVTQTPRYLIKTRGQQVTLSCSPISGHRSVSWYQQTPGQGLQFLFEYFSETQRNKGNFPGRFSGRQFSNSRSEMNVSTLELGDSALYLCASAQGTVNTEAFFGQGTRLTVV.